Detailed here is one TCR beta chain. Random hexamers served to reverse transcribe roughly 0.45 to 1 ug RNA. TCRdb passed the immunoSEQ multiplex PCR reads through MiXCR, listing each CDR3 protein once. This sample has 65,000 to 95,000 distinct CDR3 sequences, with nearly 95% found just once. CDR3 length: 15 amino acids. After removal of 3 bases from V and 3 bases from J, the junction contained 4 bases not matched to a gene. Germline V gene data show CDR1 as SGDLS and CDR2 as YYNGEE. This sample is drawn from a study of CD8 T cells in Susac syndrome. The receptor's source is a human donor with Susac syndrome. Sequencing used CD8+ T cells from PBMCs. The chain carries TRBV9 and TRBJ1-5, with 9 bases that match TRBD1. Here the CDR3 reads CASSGTGAPNQPQHF. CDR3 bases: TGTGCCAGCAGCGGGACAGGGGCCCCCAATCAGCCCCAGCATTTT.